A single sample is the source of the 19 T cell receptor beta chains below, sequenced in a study of CD8+ T cells in alopecia areata. Treatment in this sample: oral pan-JAK inhibitor, 5-10 mg twice daily. Isolated RNA was reverse transcribed into cDNA used as the sequencing template. Profiling relied on immunoSEQ multiplex PCR, and the TCRdb table lists in-frame clones only, not all of them. The sample consists of around 160,000 clones, around three fifths of them appearing once. Here the sequenced sample was CD4+ T cells sorted from blood, taken at week 24, from a patient treated with tofacitinib. The receptors shown here come from a human donor with alopecia areata.

The V gene is TRBV4-1, the J gene TRBJ1-5; 7 bases map to TRBD1. With 2 bases clipped from V and 1 base from J, the junction kept 2 bases outside the gene matches. The V gene's germline CDR1 is MGHRA and CDR2 YSYEKL. This CDR3 region has 15 residues. CDR3 nucleotides: TGCGCCAGCAGCCAAACAGGGGTAAGCAATCAGCCCCAGCATTTT. The encoded protein is CASSQTGVSNQPQHF.

The chain joins TRBV29-1 to TRBJ2-7; 7 bases line up with TRBD1. J was trimmed by 2 bases and V by 6 bases; bases with no gene match: 7. Germline V gene sequence: CDR1 SQVTM, CDR2 ANQGSEA. The CDR3 runs to 13 residues. In nucleotides, the CDR3 is TGCAGCGTCCTCAACAGGGGAACCTACGAGCAGTACTTC. It encodes CSVLNRGTYEQYF.

A few counts support this clone. The genes are TRBV29-1 and TRBJ1-5, with TRBD1 matching 8 bases. J lost 5 bases, V lost 5 bases, and 5 bases had no gene match. Germline V gene lookup returns CDR1 SQVTM and CDR2 ANQGSEA. The CDR3 loop spans 13 amino acids. The CDR3 protein is CSVKQGVDQPQHF. DNA for the CDR3: TGCAGCGTTAAACAGGGGGTAGATCAGCCCCAGCATTTT.

The chain couples TRBV15 to TRBJ2-3; 12 bases fit TRBD2. The V gene end was trimmed by 1 base and the J gene end by 5 bases; junction bases not matched to a gene: 7. Germline CDR1 is LNHNV and CDR2 is YYDKDF (reference sequence). The CDR3 is 17 residues long. The CDR3 spells CATSRAAASGGGDTQYF. CDR3 bases: TGTGCCACCAGCAGAGCGGCGGCTAGCGGGGGGGGAGATACGCAGTATTTT. Combining the CDR3 with reference TRBV15 and TRBJ2-3 gives the whole variable domain DAMVIQNPRYQVTQFGKPVTLSCSQTLNHNVMYWYQQKSSQAPKLLFHYYDKDFNNEADTPDNFQSRRPNTSFCFLDIRSPGLGDTAMYLCATSRAAASGGGDTQYFGPGTRLTVL.

CDR3 bases: TGCAGCGTTACCCCTGGGGTCAGCGTAGGGGGCGGGGAGCTGTTTTTT. Protein sequence: CSVTPGVSVGGGELFF. This rearrangement joins TRBV29-1 to TRBJ2-2, with a weak D call TRBD1 (6 bases). The germline CDR1 and CDR2 sequences are SQVTM and ANQGSEA. V lost 5 bases and J lost 7, with 23 bases in between. This CDR3 is 16 amino acids long.

The J gene is TRBJ2-2, the V gene TRBV9, with 7 bases matching TRBD1. The CDR3 sequence is 15 residues long. From germline, CDR1 is SGDLS and CDR2 YYNGEE. V dropped 3 bases and J dropped 1; count of bases not matched to a gene: 3. The CDR3 sequence: CASSATGQNTGELFF. The DNA for the CDR3 is TGTGCCAGCAGCGCGACAGGGCAGAACACCGGGGAGCTGTTTTTT.

V usage is TRBV4-1 and J usage is TRBJ2-3; D is tentatively TRBD1 or TRBD2 (5 bases each). V dropped 0 bases and J dropped 7 bases, with 23 bases sitting between them. Germline V gene lookup returns CDR1 MGHRA and CDR2 YSYEKL. The CDR3 sequence is 18 residues long. CDR3 nucleotides: TGCGCCAGCAGCCAAGACATTACCGGGGCAGCCACGGGGAATACGCAGTATTTT. The encoded protein is CASSQDITGAATGNTQYF.

V gene TRBV12-5 combines with J gene TRBJ1-6; unclear D gene. The CDR3 runs 15 residues. Trimming took off 5 bases at V and 9 bases at J, with 17 bases between the two ends. The germline V gene encodes CDR1 LGHNT and CDR2 FRNRAP. CDR3 in amino acids: CASGLNGLHVSPLHF. The CDR3 DNA reads TGTGCTAGTGGTCTAAACGGACTTCACGTTTCACCCCTCCACTTT.

This clone was observed a few times. The CDR3, as DNA: TGTGCCAGCAGGCAGGGGGAGGATCAGCCCCAGCATTTT. This gives the protein CASRQGEDQPQHF. The J gene is TRBJ1-5, the V gene TRBV25-1; 7 bases line up with TRBD1. Trimming removed 6 bases from V and 5 bases from J; junction bases left unmatched: 4. CDR1 and CDR2 from the germline V gene are MGHDK and SYGVNS. The CDR3 runs 13 residues.

This clone occurred a few times. The V gene is TRBV7-2, the J gene TRBJ2-2; no clear D gene. V was pared by 1 base and J by 8 bases, with 8 bases between. Germline V CDR1 and CDR2: SGHTA, FQGNSA. There are 13 residues in the CDR3. The CDR3 coding sequence is TGTGCCAGCAGCTTAGGCCACCGTGGGGAGCTGTTTTTT. Its protein product is CASSLGHRGELFF.

This clone was seen a few times. The chain has TRBV18 and TRBJ1-2, with D possibly matching TRBD1 (5 bases). This CDR3 has 14 amino acids. CDR1 and CDR2 from the germline V gene are KGHSH and LQKENI. V shed 5 bases and J shed 4 bases, with 14 bases lying between them. CDR3 sequence (DNA): TGTGCCAGCTCAAAGGCGGGGGATGGCTATGGCTACACCTTC. The encoded protein is CASSKAGDGYGYTF. The full variable domain, in which reference TRBV18 and TRBJ1-2 provide the parts outside the CDR3, is NAGVMQNPRHLVRRRGQEARLRCSPMKGHSHVYWYRQLPEEGLKFMVYLQKENIIDESGMPKERFSAEFPKEGPSILRIQQVVRGDSAAYFCASSKAGDGYGYTFGSGTRLTVV.

The gene calls are TRBV6-6 and TRBJ2-3; 8 bases fit TRBD2. The V gene end was trimmed by 5 bases and the J gene end by 1 base; junction bases not matched to a gene: 8. This CDR3 region has 16 residues. Germline CDR1 is MNHNY and CDR2 is SVGAGI (reference sequence). CDR3 DNA: TGTGCCAGCAGTCCCGAGCCAGCGGGGGGCACAGATACGCAGTATTTT. Translation: CASSPEPAGGTDTQYF.

The J gene is TRBJ2-2, the V gene TRBV7-2; TRBD1 matches at 7 bases. Germline V gives CDR1 SGHTA, CDR2 FQGNSA. The V and J ends lost 6 bases and 4 bases, in that order; junction bases with no gene match: 8. The CDR3 loop spans 15 amino acids. Here the CDR3 DNA reads TGTGCCAGCAGGCTTAGGTCAGGGGGCACCGGGGAGCTGTTTTTT. Translated: CASRLRSGGTGELFF.

DNA for the CDR3: TGTGCCTGGACTCGACTAGCGGGGGGAGAGACCCAGTACTTC. Translation: CAWTRLAGGETQYF. The V gene is TRBV30, the J gene TRBJ2-5; 13 bases are shared with TRBD2. Germline trimming cut 4 bases from V and 4 bases from J; bases unmatched to any gene: 3. The CDR3 runs 14 residues. The V gene's germline CDR1 is GTSNPN and CDR2 SVGIG (reference sequence).

V and J are TRBV6-6 and TRBJ1-5, with TRBD1 as a possible D gene (5 bases). The V end was cut by 6 bases, the J end by 3 bases, with 12 bases between. Germline-derived CDR1 and CDR2 are MNHNY and SVGAGI (reference sequence). CDR3 length equals 14 residues. The CDR3 DNA sequence: TGTGCCAGCAGCCCCCGACAGACCAATCAGCCCCAGCATTTT. Its translation is CASSPRQTNQPQHF.

CDR3 DNA sequence: TGTGCCTGGAGCCTCTCAGGGTGGGGGACTGAAGCTTTCTTT. Its translation is CAWSLSGWGTEAFF. The chain is built from TRBV30 and TRBJ1-1; D may be TRBD1 (5 bases). V dropped 3 bases and J dropped 5 bases, with 16 bases sitting between them. Germline V gives CDR1 GTSNPN, CDR2 SVGIG (reference sequence). The CDR3 spans 14 residues.

The genes are TRBV6-1 and TRBJ2-5; either TRBD1 or TRBD2 may supply D (5 bases each). This CDR3 is 15 amino acids long. The V and J ends lost 7 bases and 2 bases respectively, with 17 bases between them. Germline V lookup: CDR1 MNHNS, CDR2 SASEGT. The CDR3 DNA reads as TGTGCCAGCAATCTACACGGGGCGGTTCAAGAGACCCAGTACTTC. The encoded protein is CASNLHGAVQETQYF.

The J gene is TRBJ2-3, the V gene TRBV27; 8 nucleotides agree with TRBD1. The J segment lost 0 bases and the V segment lost 6 bases, leaving 2 bases of the junction unmatched. CDR1 is MNHEY, CDR2 SMNVEV, per germline (reference sequence). The CDR3 extends over 14 amino acids. The CDR3 region has the DNA TGTGCCAGCAGAAGACAGGGGAGCACAGATACGCAGTATTTT. Its protein is CASRRQGSTDTQYF.

The chain is built from TRBV5-6 and TRBJ1-6; D not resolved. This CDR3 is built from 14 residues. CDR1 is SGHDT and CDR2 is YYEEEE in the germline V gene. Between the trimmed V and J ends, which lost 0 bases and 7 bases, there was a span of 8 bases. In DNA form, the CDR3 reads TGTGCCAGCAGCTTGGAGGGTTTCAATTCACCCCTCCACTTT. This encodes CASSLEGFNSPLHF. Full variable domain (remainder filled in from reference TRBV5-6 and TRBJ1-6): DAGVTQSPTHLIKTRGQQVTLRCSPKSGHDTVSWYQQALGQGPQFIFQYYEEEERQRGNFPDRFSGHQFPNYSSELNVNALLLGDSALYLCASSLEGFNSPLHFGNGTRLTVT.